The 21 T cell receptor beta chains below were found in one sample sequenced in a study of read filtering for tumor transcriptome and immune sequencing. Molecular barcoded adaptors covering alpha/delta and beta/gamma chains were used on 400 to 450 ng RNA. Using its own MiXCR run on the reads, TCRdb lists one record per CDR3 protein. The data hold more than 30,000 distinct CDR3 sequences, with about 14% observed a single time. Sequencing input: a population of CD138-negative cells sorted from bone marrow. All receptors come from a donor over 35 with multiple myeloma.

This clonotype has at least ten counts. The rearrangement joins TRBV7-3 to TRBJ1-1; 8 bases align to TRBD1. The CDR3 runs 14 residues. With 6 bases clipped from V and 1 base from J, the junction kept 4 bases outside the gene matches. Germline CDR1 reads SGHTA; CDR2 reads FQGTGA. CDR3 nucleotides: TGTGCCAGCAGATCAGACAGGGGGAACACTGAAGCTTTCTTT. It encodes CASRSDRGNTEAFF.

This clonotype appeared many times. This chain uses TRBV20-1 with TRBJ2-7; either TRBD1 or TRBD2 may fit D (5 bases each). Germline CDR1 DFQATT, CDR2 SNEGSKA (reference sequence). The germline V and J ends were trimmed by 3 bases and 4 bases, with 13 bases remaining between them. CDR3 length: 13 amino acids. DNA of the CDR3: TGCAGTGCTAGTGGCCAGGGCGGGTACGAGCAGTACTTC. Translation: CSASGQGGYEQYF.

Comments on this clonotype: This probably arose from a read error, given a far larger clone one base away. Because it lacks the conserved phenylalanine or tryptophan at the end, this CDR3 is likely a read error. The CDR3, as DNA: TGTGCCAGCAGCTTCAGGGGCGGGGATGGATCCTACAATGAGCAGTTCCTC. This encodes CASSFRGGDGSYNEQFL. V is TRBV7-2 and J is TRBJ2-1, with D perhaps assigned TRBD1 or TRBD2 (6 bases each). Deletions cut 3 bases from V and 1 base from J, with 16 bases between. Germline lookup yields CDR1 SGHTA and CDR2 FQGNSA. CDR3 size: 17 residues.

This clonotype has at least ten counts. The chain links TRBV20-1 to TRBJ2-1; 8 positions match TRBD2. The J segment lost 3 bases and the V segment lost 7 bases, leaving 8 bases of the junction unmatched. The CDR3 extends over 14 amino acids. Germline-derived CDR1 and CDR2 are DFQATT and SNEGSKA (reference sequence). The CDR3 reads CSGKVSGVYNEQFF. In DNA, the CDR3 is TGCAGTGGCAAGGTTAGCGGGGTCTACAATGAGCAGTTCTTC.

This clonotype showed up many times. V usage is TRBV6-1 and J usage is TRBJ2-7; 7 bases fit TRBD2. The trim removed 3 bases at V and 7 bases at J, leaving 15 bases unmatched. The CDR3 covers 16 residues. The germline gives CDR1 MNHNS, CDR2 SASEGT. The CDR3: CASSDFGGGAPVEQYF. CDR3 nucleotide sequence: TGTGCCAGCAGTGATTTTGGCGGGGGAGCTCCGGTGGAGCAGTACTTC.

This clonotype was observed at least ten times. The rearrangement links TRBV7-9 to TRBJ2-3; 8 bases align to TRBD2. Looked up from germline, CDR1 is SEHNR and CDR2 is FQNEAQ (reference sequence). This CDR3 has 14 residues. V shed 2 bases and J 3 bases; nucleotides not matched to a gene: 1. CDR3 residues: CASSLRGGTDTQYF. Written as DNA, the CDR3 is TGTGCCAGCAGCTTACGGGGGGGGACAGATACGCAGTATTTT.

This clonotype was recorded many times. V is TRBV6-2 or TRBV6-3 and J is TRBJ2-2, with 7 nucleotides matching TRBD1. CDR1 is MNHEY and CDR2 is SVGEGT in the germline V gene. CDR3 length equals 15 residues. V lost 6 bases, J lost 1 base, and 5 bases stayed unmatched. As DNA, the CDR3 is TGTGCCAGCAGCCCCTGGACAGGGAACACCGGGGAGCTGTTTTTT. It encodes CASSPWTGNTGELFF.

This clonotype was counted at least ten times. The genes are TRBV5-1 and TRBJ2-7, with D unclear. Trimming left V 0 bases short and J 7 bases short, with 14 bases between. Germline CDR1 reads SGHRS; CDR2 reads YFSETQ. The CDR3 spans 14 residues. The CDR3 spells CASSLDTPTGEQYF. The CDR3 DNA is TGCGCCAGCAGCTTGGATACCCCCACCGGTGAGCAGTACTTC.

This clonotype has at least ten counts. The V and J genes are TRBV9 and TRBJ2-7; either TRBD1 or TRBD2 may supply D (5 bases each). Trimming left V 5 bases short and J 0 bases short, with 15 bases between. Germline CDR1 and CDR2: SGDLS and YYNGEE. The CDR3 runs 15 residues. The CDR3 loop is CASSRGPGSSYEQYF. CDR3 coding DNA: TGTGCCAGCAGTCGAGGCCCAGGGAGCTCCTACGAGCAGTACTTC. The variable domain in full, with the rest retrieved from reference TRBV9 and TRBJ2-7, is DSGVTQTPKHLITATGQRVTLRCSPRSGDLSVYWYQQSLDQGLQFLIQYYNGEERAKGNILERFSAQQFPDLHSELNLSSLELGDSALYFCASSRGPGSSYEQYFGPGTRLTVT.

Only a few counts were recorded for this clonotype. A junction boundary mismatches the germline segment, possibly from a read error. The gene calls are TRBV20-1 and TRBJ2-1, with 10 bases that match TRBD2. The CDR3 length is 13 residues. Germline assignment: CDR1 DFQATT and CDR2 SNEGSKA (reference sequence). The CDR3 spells CGARGAGGHTGFF. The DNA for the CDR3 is TGCGGTGCTAGAGGAGCGGGGGGGCATACGGGGTTCTTC.

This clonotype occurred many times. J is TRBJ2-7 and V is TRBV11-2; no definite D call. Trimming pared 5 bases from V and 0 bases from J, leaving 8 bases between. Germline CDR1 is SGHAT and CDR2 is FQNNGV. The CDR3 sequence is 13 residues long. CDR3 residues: CASSRVISYEQYF. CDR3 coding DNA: TGTGCCAGCAGCCGGGTCATCTCCTACGAGCAGTACTTC.

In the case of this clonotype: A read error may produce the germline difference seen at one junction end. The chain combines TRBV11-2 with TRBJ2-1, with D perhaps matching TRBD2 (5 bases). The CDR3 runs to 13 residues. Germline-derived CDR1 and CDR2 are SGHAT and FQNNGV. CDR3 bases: TGTGCCAGTAGCTCCCAACTAGAAGGTGAGCAGCTCTTC. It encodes CASSSQLEGEQLF.

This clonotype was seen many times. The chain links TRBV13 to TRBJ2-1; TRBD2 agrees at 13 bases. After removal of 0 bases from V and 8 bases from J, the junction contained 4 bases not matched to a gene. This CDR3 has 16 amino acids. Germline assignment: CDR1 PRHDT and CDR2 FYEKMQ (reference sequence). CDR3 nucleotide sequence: TGTGCCAGCAGCTTAGGACTAGCGGGGGGGATCTATGAGCAGTTCTTC. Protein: CASSLGLAGGIYEQFF. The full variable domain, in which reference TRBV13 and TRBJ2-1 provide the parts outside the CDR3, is AAGVIQSPRHLIKEKRETATLKCYPIPRHDTVYWYQQGPGQDPQFLISFYEKMQSDKGSIPDRFSAQQFSDYHSELNMSSLELGDSALYFCASSLGLAGGIYEQFFGPGTRLTVL.

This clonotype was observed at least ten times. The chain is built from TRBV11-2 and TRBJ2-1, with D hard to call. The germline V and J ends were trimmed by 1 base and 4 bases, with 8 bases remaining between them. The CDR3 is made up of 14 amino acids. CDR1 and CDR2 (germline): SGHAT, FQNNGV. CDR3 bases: TGTGCCAGCAGCTTAGCTCCTCGATACAATGAGCAGTTCTTC. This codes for CASSLAPRYNEQFF.

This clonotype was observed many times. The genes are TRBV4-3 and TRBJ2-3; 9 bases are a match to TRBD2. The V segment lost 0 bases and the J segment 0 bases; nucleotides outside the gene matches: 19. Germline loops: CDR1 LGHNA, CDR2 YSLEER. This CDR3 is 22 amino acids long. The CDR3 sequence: CASSQDNWTSVLSRSSTDTQYF. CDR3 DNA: TGCGCCAGCAGCCAAGATAATTGGACTAGCGTACTTTCCCGCTCAAGCACAGATACGCAGTATTTT.

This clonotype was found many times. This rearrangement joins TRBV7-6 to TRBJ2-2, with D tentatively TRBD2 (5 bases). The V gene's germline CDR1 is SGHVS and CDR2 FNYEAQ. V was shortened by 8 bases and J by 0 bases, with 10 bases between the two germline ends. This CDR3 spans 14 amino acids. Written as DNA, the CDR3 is TGTGCCAGCGGGCGGGCAGCGAACACCGGGGAGCTGTTTTTT. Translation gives CASGRAANTGELFF. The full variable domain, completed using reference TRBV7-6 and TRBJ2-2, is GAGVSQSPRYKVTKRGQDVALRCDPISGHVSLYWYRQALGQGPEFLTYFNYEAQQDKSGLPNDRFSAERPEGSISTLTIQRTEQRDSAMYRCASGRAANTGELFFGEGSRLTVL.

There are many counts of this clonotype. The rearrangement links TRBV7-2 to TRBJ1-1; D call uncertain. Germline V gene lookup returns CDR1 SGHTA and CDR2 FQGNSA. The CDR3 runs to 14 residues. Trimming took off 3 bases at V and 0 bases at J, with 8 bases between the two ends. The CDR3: CASSFETLNTEAFF. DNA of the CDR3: TGTGCCAGCAGCTTTGAAACCTTGAACACTGAAGCTTTCTTT.

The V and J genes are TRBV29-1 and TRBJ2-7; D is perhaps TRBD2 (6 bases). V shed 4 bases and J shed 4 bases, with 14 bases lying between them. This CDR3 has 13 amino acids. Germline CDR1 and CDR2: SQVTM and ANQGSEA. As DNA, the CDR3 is TGCAGCGTTGCCCCGGGGGAGCTTTACGAGCAGTACTTC. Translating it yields CSVAPGELYEQYF.

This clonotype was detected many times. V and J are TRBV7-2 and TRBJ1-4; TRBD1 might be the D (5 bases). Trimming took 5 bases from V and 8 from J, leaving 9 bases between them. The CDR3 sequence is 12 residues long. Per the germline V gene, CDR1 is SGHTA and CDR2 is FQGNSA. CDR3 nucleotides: TGTGCCAGCAGCCGGGGGAACGAAAAACTGTTTTTT. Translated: CASSRGNEKLFF. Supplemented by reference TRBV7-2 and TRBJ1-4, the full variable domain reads GAGVSQSPSNKVTEKGKDVELRCDPISGHTALYWYRQSLGQGLEFLIYFQGNSAPDKSGLPSDRFSAERTGGSVSTLTIQRTQQEDSAVYLCASSRGNEKLFFGSGTQLSVL.

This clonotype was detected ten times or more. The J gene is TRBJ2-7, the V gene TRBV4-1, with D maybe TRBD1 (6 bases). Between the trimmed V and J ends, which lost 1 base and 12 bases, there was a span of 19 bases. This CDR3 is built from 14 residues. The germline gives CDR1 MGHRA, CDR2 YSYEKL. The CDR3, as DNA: TGCGCCAGCAGCCAAGTTGGAAAAGGGGGTGAGAGGTACTTC. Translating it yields CASSQVGKGGERYF.

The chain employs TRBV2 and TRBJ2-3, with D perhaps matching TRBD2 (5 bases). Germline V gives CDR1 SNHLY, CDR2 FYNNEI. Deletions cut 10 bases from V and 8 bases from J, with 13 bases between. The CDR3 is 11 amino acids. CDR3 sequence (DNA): TGTGCCACCCGGGGTGGAGGTACGCAGTATTTT. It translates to CATRGGGTQYF.